The clone carrying this TCR beta chain was counted a few times. What it binds is unknown. The data belong to a study of response to subunit inactivated influenza vaccine. Study conclusions and caveats: After each seasonal influenza vaccination, few new T cells are recruited, the authors suggested.

CDR3 length equals 14 residues. Germline CDR1 SGHDN, CDR2 FVKESK. Trimming cost V 1 base and J 7 bases, with 14 bases left between them. TCRdb reprocessed the RT-PCR reads via MiXCR and lists one record per CDR3 protein. The sample has 650,000 to 700,000 distinct CDR3 sequences, 15% to 17% seen once. V is TRBV14 and J is TRBJ2-7; D gene unclear. This TCR was recovered from a man over 45 who received an inactivated influenza vaccine. Sequencing was performed on PBMCs from blood, taken approximately 13 days after vaccination. In DNA form, the CDR3 reads TGTGCCAGCAGCCAAGGCCCCCCGCCCTGGGAGCAGTACTTC. It is translated as CASSQGPPPWEQYF.